These 15 T cell receptor beta chains were all obtained from the same sample, sequenced in a study of shared clonotypes between healthy human individuals. The data were produced by immunoSEQ multiplex PCR, yet TCRdb's version contains in-frame clones alone and is incomplete. The sample lists fewer than 1.6 million clones; roughly 98.5% were seen once. Source material: naive CD4+ T cells sorted from blood. Subset denoted: CD45RA+ positively selected. Receptors were obtained from a man under 40 in good health.

This sequence joins TRBV6-5 and TRBJ1-5; D ambiguous. The CDR3 spans 15 residues. Trimming removed 5 bases at V and 2 bases at J, with 13 bases between. The germline V gene has CDR1 MNHEY and CDR2 SVGAGI. The CDR3 nucleotides are TGTGCCAGCAGTCGTACAAGAGATGGCAATCAGCCCCAGCATTTT. Residues: CASSRTRDGNQPQHF.

This rearrangement joins TRBV7-9 to TRBJ1-2, with 9 bases matching TRBD1. V lost 5 bases, J lost 4 bases, and 11 bases stayed unmatched. This CDR3 is 16 amino acids long. From germline, CDR1 is SEHNR and CDR2 FQNEAQ (reference sequence). In DNA form, the CDR3 reads TGTGCCAGCAGCGCCCCACGACAGGGGGTTACCTATGGCTACACCTTC. The encoded protein is CASSAPRQGVTYGYTF. Full variable domain (outside the CDR3, taken from reference TRBV7-9 and TRBJ1-2): DTGVSQNPRHKITKRGQNVTFRCDPISEHNRLYWYRQTLGQGPEFLTYFQNEAQLEKSRLLSDRFSAERPKGSFSTLEIQRTEQGDSAMYLCASSAPRQGVTYGYTFGSGTRLTVV.

V is TRBV6-1 and J is TRBJ2-7, with a possible D match to TRBD1 (5 bases). Germline V gives CDR1 MNHNS, CDR2 SASEGT. The length of the CDR3 is 17 residues. The V gene lost 2 bases and the J gene lost 1 base, with 18 bases spanning the gap. In DNA, the CDR3 is TGTGCCAGCAGTGAACGATTTGGCAGGGTGGGTTCCTACGAGCAGTACTTC. Translation: CASSERFGRVGSYEQYF.

This clone occurred a few times. The rearrangement joins TRBV7-9 to TRBJ2-7, with 8 bases aligning to TRBD2. V lost 7 bases, J lost 4 bases, and 21 bases stayed unmatched. CDR3 length: 18 amino acids. Germline CDR1 is SEHNR and CDR2 is FQNEAQ (reference sequence). CDR3 nucleotides: TGTGCCAGCAACGTAGGTTCACTAGCGGACGTTAGGGGTTACGAGCAGTACTTC. This encodes CASNVGSLADVRGYEQYF.

This clone was recorded a few times. The chain carries TRBV7-2 and TRBJ2-1; the D is unclear. V dropped 5 bases and J dropped 8 bases, with 7 bases sitting between them. There are 11 residues in the CDR3. Germline CDR1 and CDR2: SGHTA and FQGNSA. The CDR3 sequence: CASSPLDEQFF. The CDR3 DNA follows: TGTGCCAGCAGCCCCCTCGATGAGCAGTTCTTC.

This clone showed up just once. The chain couples TRBV11-1 to TRBJ2-7, with D tentatively TRBD2 (6 bases). The germline CDR1 and CDR2 sequences are SGHAT and FQDESV (reference sequence). The CDR3 runs 14 residues. Trimming took off 3 bases at V and 6 bases at J, with 15 bases between the two ends. The CDR3, as DNA: TGTGCCAGCAGCTTGGGTAACCGGGGGACCGAGCAGTACTTC. It codes for CASSLGNRGTEQYF.

This chain uses TRBV18 with TRBJ2-5, with D hard to call. The V gene lost 4 bases and the J gene lost 5 bases, with 5 bases spanning the gap. The CDR3 is 11 amino acids. Germline CDR1 KGHSH, CDR2 LQKENI. CDR3 coding DNA: TGTGCCAGCTCACGGGATGAGACCCAGTACTTC. It yields the protein CASSRDETQYF.

This chain links TRBV5-1 with TRBJ2-7; tentatively, D is TRBD1 (6 bases). Trimming cost V 2 bases and J 3 bases, with 12 bases left between them. This CDR3 has 14 amino acids. The V gene's germline CDR1 is SGHRS and CDR2 YFSETQ. The CDR3 protein is CASSFSGTLYEQYF. The CDR3 nucleotides are TGCGCCAGCAGCTTTTCCGGGACACTCTACGAGCAGTACTTC.

This clone was seen once. The chain recombines TRBV28 with TRBJ1-4; a possible D gene is TRBD1 (5 bases). The CDR3 is made up of 15 amino acids. V lost 2 bases and J lost 7, with 14 bases in between. Germline-derived CDR1 and CDR2 are MDHEN and SYDVKM. The CDR3 loop reads CASSLEQVGTEKLFF. CDR3 sequence (DNA): TGTGCCAGCAGTTTAGAGCAGGTTGGGACTGAAAAACTGTTTTTT.

The V and J genes are TRBV9 and TRBJ2-5; no clear D gene. Germline CDR1 reads SGDLS; CDR2 reads YYNGEE. Between the trimmed V and J ends, which lost 3 bases and 4 bases, there was a span of 16 bases. CDR3 length: 15 amino acids. CDR3 in DNA: TGTGCCAGCAGCGCCGATTCCTGGGTCGGAGAGACCCAGTACTTC. Protein product: CASSADSWVGETQYF.

In the case of this clone: The identical CDR3 is also encoded by other nucleotide sequences in the sample. V gene TRBV6-5 combines with J gene TRBJ2-3; D is uncertain. The CDR3 consists of 11 residues. Trimming shortened V by 5 bases and J by 2 bases, and 2 bases separated the two germline ends. CDR1 and CDR2 (germline): MNHEY, SVGAGI. This CDR3 reads CASSLTDTQYF. In nucleotides, the CDR3 is TGTGCCAGCAGTCTCACAGATACGCAGTATTTT.

V usage is TRBV6-4 and J usage is TRBJ2-5; TRBD2 matches 10 bases. The CDR3 spans 15 residues. V lost 4 bases, J lost 1 base, and 3 bases stayed unmatched. In germline, CDR1 is MRHNA, CDR2 SNTAGT. As DNA, the CDR3 is TGTGCCAGCAGTGTACTAGCGGGACCCCAAGAGACCCAGTACTTC. This codes for CASSVLAGPQETQYF.

This clone was seen a single time. This chain links TRBV2 with TRBJ2-5, with 8 bases identical to TRBD1. Germline CDR1 and CDR2: SNHLY and FYNNEI. This CDR3 is built from 14 residues. J gave up 5 bases and V 6 bases, and 8 bases lay outside the gene matches. The CDR3, as DNA: TGTGCCAGCAGGGAGGACAGGGATGGGGAGACCCAGTACTTC. This sequence encodes CASREDRDGETQYF.

This chain connects TRBV4-3 to TRBJ2-7; TRBD2 matches 10 bases. CDR1 LGHNA and CDR2 YSLEER come from the germline V gene. The ends lost 1 base at V and 3 bases at J; junction bases unmatched: 12. The CDR3 contains 18 residues. This CDR3 reads CASSQVGGGPSGSYEQYF. Here the CDR3 DNA reads TGCGCCAGCAGCCAAGTTGGGGGGGGTCCTAGCGGGAGCTACGAGCAGTACTTC.

The J gene is TRBJ2-1, the V gene TRBV7-2; D tentatively fits TRBD1 or TRBD2 (6 bases each). The CDR3 extends over 15 amino acids. Germline CDR1 and CDR2: SGHTA and FQGNSA. V dropped 1 base and J dropped 7 bases, with 14 bases sitting between them. The CDR3 DNA reads as TGTGCCAGCAGCTTAGACGGGGGACATGGGAATGAGCAGTTCTTC. Amino acid sequence: CASSLDGGHGNEQFF.